The rows below give T cell receptor beta chains drawn from one sample of a study of CD8 T cells in Susac syndrome. TCRdb re-derived calls from the immunoSEQ multiplex PCR reads in MiXCR, one entry per CDR3 protein. The sample has approximately 270,000 distinct CDR3 sequences, around 95% seen once. The sample consisted of CD4+ T cells from PBMCs. The receptors originated from a human donor with multiple sclerosis. CDR3s include the opening cysteine and the closing phenylalanine or tryptophan. A D gene is named only where the DNA matches it firmly. Clone size appears in some rows only: once, few, many, or a class for an expanded clone.

J,V,D,size,CDR3,DNA
TRBJ1-2,TRBV20-1,.,.,CSADVRQGAYGYTF,TGCAGTGCTGATGTACGGCAGGGAGCCTATGGCTACACCTTC
TRBJ2-1,TRBV29-1,.,.,CSVELVSRRVEQFF,TGCAGCGTTGAATTAGTCTCGCGTAGAGTTGAGCAGTTCTTC
TRBJ2-7,TRBV5-1,TRBD1,.,CASSSGQGSYEQYF,TGCGCCAGCAGCTCCGGACAGGGCTCCTACGAGCAGTACTTC
TRBJ2-3,TRBV12-3/TRBV12-4,.,.,CASSLVVTDTQYF,TGTGCCAGCAGTTTAGTGGTCACAGATACGCAGTATTTT
TRBJ2-7,TRBV9,TRBD2,.,CASSVGGGVYEQYF,TGTGCCAGCAGCGTAGGTGGGGGGGTATACGAGCAGTACTTC
TRBJ2-7,TRBV19,.,.,CASTAGTGSHLSYEQYF,TGTGCCAGTACCGCCGGAACGGGGAGTCACCTTTCCTACGAGCAGTACTTC
TRBJ2-1,TRBV4-1,.,.,CASSHDRPRNNEQFF,TGCGCCAGCAGCCACGACAGACCCCGAAACAATGAGCAGTTCTTC
TRBJ2-1,TRBV2,.,.,CASKEGSYNEQFF,TGTGCCAGCAAGGAGGGCTCCTACAATGAGCAGTTCTTC
TRBJ2-4,TRBV7-2,TRBD1,.,CASSPEGDSQYF,TGTGCCAGCAGCCCCGAGGGGGACAGTCAGTACTTC
TRBJ2-5,TRBV20-1,TRBD1,.,CSARATGTGERETQYF,TGCAGTGCTAGAGCAACCGGGACAGGGGAGCGAGAGACCCAGTACTTC
TRBJ2-3,TRBV12-3/TRBV12-4,.,.,CASSFRDWGDTQYF,TGTGCCAGCAGTTTCAGGGACTGGGGGGATACGCAGTATTTT
TRBJ1-2,TRBV30,.,.,CAWSAQNYGYTF,TGTGCCTGGAGTGCACAGAACTATGGCTACACCTTC
TRBJ2-5,TRBV5-4,.,.,CASSLPGEETQYF,TGTGCCAGCAGCTTGCCAGGGGAAGAGACCCAGTACTTC
TRBJ1-2,TRBV29-1,TRBD1,.,CSVEGQGVDGYTF,TGCAGCGTTGAGGGACAGGGGGTCGATGGCTACACCTTC
TRBJ2-3,TRBV11-2,.,.,CASSSGTDTQYF,TGTGCCAGCAGCTCCGGCACAGATACGCAGTATTTT
TRBJ2-3,TRBV20-1,TRBD2,.,CSPPSGGANLHSTDTQYF,TGCAGTCCACCTAGCGGGGGGGCCAATCTCCATTCCACAGATACGCAGTATTTT
TRBJ2-3,TRBV28,.,.,CASSLTGLADTQYF,TGTGCCAGCAGTTTAACTGGGCTAGCAGATACGCAGTATTTT
TRBJ1-3,TRBV7-2,TRBD1,.,CASSSQGVSGNTIYF,TGTGCCAGCAGCTCACAGGGGGTCTCTGGAAACACCATATATTTT
TRBJ2-6,TRBV19,.,.,CASGDPGRGANVLTF,TGTGCCAGTGGGGATCCGGGGAGAGGGGCCAACGTCCTGACTTTC
TRBJ2-3,TRBV7-2,.,.,CASSAQRAPDTQYF,TGTGCCAGCAGCGCACAGCGGGCCCCAGATACGCAGTATTTT
TRBJ2-2,TRBV9,TRBD1,.,CASSVGTGGFTGELFF,TGTGCCAGCAGCGTTGGGACAGGGGGGTTCACCGGGGAGCTGTTTTTT
TRBJ1-3,TRBV20-1,.,.,CSAHHGFADTIYF,TGCAGTGCTCACCACGGGTTCGCGGACACCATATATTTT
TRBJ2-7,TRBV19,TRBD1,.,CASSPGTGVYEQYF,TGTGCCAGTAGTCCCGGGACAGGGGTCTACGAGCAGTACTTC
TRBJ1-2,TRBV13,.,.,CASSLTNGGYTF,TGTGCCAGCAGCTTAACAAATGGTGGCTACACCTTC
TRBJ2-1,TRBV6-5,.,once,CASGRSSYNEQFF,TGTGCCAGCGGGCGGTCCTCCTACAATGAGCAGTTCTTC
TRBJ2-3,TRBV7-2,.,.,CASSPRWERNTQYF,TGTGCCAGCAGCCCCCGGTGGGAGCGAAATACGCAGTATTTT
TRBJ2-3,TRBV29-1,.,.,CSALAWVATDTQYF,TGCAGCGCCCTGGCGTGGGTGGCTACAGATACGCAGTATTTT
TRBJ2-3,TRBV5-1,TRBD2,.,CASSSGLASDTQYF,TGCGCCAGCAGCTCAGGACTAGCCTCAGATACGCAGTATTTT
TRBJ1-1,TRBV27,.,.,CASSLRSTPMNTEAFF,TGTGCCAGCAGTTTGCGGTCAACCCCAATGAACACTGAAGCTTTCTTT
TRBJ1-5,TRBV12-3/TRBV12-4,TRBD1,.,CASSQRRDRVLNQPQHF,TGTGCCAGCAGCCAGCGACGGGACAGGGTTCTCAATCAGCCCCAGCATTTT
TRBJ2-1,TRBV7-3,TRBD1,.,CASSLHPRTGANNEQFF,TGTGCCAGCAGCTTACATCCAAGGACAGGGGCTAACAATGAGCAGTTCTTC
TRBJ2-5,TRBV23-1,.,.,CASSQWSLRETQYF,TGCGCCAGCAGTCAATGGAGCTTGAGGGAGACCCAGTACTTC
TRBJ1-2,TRBV5-1,.,.,CASSLAGENYGYTF,TGCGCCAGCAGCTTGGCTGGGGAGAACTATGGCTACACCTTC
TRBJ2-5,TRBV29-1,.,.,CSVEARARETQYF,TGCAGCGTTGAAGCCCGGGCCCGAGAGACCCAGTACTTC
TRBJ1-1,TRBV19,.,.,CASSILSPLGAEAFF,TGTGCCAGTAGTATTCTCTCACCCCTGGGCGCTGAAGCTTTCTTT
TRBJ2-5,TRBV5-1,TRBD1,.,CASSPGQEVMETQYF,TGCGCCAGCAGCCCGGGACAGGAGGTTATGGAGACCCAGTACTTC
TRBJ1-1,TRBV7-3,TRBD1,.,CASSSWTGPMLNTEAFF,TGTGCCAGCAGCTCCTGGACAGGGCCAATGTTAAACACTGAAGCTTTCTTT
TRBJ2-2,TRBV4-2,.,.,CASSRSQGEAQIGELFF,TGTGCCAGCAGCCGGTCGCAGGGAGAAGCGCAGATCGGGGAGCTGTTTTTT
TRBJ1-4,TRBV7-8,.,.,CASSHGGVQNEKLFF,TGTGCCAGCAGCCACGGAGGGGTACAGAACGAAAAACTGTTTTTT
TRBJ2-2,TRBV27,.,.,CASSTNSGTNTGELFF,TGTGCCAGCAGTACAAATAGCGGAACGAACACCGGGGAGCTGTTTTTT
TRBJ2-3,TRBV5-1,TRBD2,once,CASSLDPSGGSTDTQYF,TGCGCCAGCAGCTTGGACCCTAGCGGGGGAAGCACAGATACGCAGTATTTT
TRBJ2-2,TRBV19,TRBD1,.,CASSKQGGLSGELFF,TGTGCCAGTAGTAAACAGGGGGGTTTGTCCGGGGAGCTGTTTTTT